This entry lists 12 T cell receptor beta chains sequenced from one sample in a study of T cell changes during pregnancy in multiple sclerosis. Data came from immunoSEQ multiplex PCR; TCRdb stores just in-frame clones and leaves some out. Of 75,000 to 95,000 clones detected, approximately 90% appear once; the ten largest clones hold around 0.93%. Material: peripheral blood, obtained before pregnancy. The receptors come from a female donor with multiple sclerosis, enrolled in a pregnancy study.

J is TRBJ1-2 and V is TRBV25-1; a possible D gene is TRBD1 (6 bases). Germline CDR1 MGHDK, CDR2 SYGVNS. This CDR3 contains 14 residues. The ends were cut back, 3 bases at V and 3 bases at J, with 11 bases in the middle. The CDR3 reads CASSDGRGYYGYTF. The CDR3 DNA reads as TGTGCCAGCAGTGATGGTAGGGGGTACTATGGCTACACCTTC.

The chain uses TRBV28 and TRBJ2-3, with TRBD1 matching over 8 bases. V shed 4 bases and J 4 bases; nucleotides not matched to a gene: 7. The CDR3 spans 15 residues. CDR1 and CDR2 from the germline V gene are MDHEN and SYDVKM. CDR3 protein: CASSSGGSGADTQYF. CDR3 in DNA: TGTGCCAGCAGTTCAGGGGGCTCGGGGGCAGATACGCAGTATTTT. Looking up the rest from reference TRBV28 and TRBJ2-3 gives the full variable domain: DVKVTQSSRYLVKRTGEKVFLECVQDMDHENMFWYRQDPGLGLRLIYFSYDVKMKEKGDIPEGYSVSREKKERFSLILESASTNQTSMYLCASSSGGSGADTQYFGPGTRLTVL.

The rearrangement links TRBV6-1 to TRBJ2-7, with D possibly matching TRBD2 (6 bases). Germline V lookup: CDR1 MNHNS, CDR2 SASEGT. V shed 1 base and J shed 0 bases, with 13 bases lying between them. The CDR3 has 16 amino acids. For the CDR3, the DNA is TGTGCCAGCAGTGAAGATATCGGGGGATTCTCCTACGAGCAGTACTTC. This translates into CASSEDIGGFSYEQYF.

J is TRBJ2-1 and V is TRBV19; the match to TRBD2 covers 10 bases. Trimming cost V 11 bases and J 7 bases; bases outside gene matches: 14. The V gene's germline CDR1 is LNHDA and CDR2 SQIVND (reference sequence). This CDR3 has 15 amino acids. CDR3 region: CASGWLAGVKNEQFF. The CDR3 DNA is TGTGCCTCAGGGTGGCTAGCGGGAGTAAAGAATGAGCAGTTCTTC. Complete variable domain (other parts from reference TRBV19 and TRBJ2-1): DGGITQSPKYLFRKEGQNVTLSCEQNLNHDAMYWYRQDPGQGLRLIYYSQIVNDFQKGDIAEGYSVSREKKESFPLTVTSAQKNPTAFYLCASGWLAGVKNEQFFGPGTRLTVL.

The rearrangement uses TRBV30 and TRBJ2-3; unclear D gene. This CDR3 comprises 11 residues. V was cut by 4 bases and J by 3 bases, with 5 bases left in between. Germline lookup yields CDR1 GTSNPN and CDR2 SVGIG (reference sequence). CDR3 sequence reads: CAWTGTDTQYF. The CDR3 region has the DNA TGTGCCTGGACCGGGACAGATACGCAGTATTTT.

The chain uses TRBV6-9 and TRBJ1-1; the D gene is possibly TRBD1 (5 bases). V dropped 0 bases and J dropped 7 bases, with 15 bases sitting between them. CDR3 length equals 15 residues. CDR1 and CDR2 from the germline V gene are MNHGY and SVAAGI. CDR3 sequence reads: CASSYSFGGEDEAFF. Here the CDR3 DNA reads TGTGCCAGCAGTTATTCCTTTGGGGGGGAGGATGAAGCTTTCTTT.

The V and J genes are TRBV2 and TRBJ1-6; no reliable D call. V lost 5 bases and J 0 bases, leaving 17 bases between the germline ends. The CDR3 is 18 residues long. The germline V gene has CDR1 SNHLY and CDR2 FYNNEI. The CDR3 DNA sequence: TGTGCCAGCAGTCGCCGCGGGAGGAGTGCCTCCTATAATTCACCCCTCCACTTT. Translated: CASSRRGRSASYNSPLHF.

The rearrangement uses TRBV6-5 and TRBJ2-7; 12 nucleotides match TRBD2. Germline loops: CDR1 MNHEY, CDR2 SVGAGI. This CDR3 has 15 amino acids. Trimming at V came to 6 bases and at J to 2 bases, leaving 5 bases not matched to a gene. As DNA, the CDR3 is TGTGCCAGCAGCCGCACTAGCGGGGGGCCCTACGAGCAGTACTTC. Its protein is CASSRTSGGPYEQYF.

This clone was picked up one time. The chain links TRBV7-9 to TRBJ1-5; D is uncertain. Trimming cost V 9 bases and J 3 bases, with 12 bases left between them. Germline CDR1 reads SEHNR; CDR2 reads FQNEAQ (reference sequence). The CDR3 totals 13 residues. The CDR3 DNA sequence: TGTGCCAGTACGTACCAGGACAATCAGCCCCAGCATTTT. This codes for CASTYQDNQPQHF.

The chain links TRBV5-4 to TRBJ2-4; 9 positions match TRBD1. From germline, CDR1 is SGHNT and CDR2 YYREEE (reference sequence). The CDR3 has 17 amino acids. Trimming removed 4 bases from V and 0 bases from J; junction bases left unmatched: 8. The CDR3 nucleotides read TGTGCCAGCAGCCAGGGACAGGGACCTGTAGCCAAAAACATTCAGTACTTC. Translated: CASSQGQGPVAKNIQYF.

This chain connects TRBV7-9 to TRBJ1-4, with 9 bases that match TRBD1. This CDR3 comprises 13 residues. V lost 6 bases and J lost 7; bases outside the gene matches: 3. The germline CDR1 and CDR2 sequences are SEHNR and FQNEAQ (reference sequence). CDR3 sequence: CASRGTGIEKLFF. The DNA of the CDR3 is TGTGCCAGCAGGGGGACAGGGATTGAAAAACTGTTTTTT.

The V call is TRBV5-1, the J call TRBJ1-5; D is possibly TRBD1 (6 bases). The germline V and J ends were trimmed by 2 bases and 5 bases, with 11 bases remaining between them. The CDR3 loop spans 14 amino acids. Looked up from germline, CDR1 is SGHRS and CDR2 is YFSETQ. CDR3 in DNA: TGCGCCAGCAGCTTCACAGGGTTGCATCAGCCCCAGCATTTT. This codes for CASSFTGLHQPQHF.